Each of the 30 T cell receptor beta chains below was sequenced from the same sample in a study of T cells after somatic rescue of genetic block. Generated by immunoSEQ multiplex PCR, the TCRdb table keeps only in-frame clones and is missing some. The table includes 110,000 or so clones, 85% to 95% detected once. Material: peripheral blood mononuclear cells (PBMCs). These receptors all stem from a young woman.

This chain connects TRBV6-6 to TRBJ2-2, with D possibly being TRBD1 (6 bases). CDR1 MNHNY and CDR2 SVGAGI come from the germline V gene (reference sequence). Trimming left V 2 bases short and J 7 bases short, with 17 bases between. The CDR3 spans 16 residues. CDR3 bases: TGTGCCAGCAGTTACCTTGGACAGATTACGAACGGGGAGCTGTTTTTT. Translation gives CASSYLGQITNGELFF.

The chain joins TRBV14 to TRBJ2-7, with 8 bases fitting TRBD2. V lost 4 bases, J lost 1 base, and 3 bases stayed unmatched. This CDR3 comprises 14 residues. Germline CDR1 is SGHDN and CDR2 is FVKESK. Here the CDR3 reads CASSPSGGSYEQYF. In nucleotides, the CDR3 is TGTGCCAGCAGCCCGAGCGGGGGTTCCTACGAGCAGTACTTC.

The chain carries TRBV6-4 and TRBJ2-5; 12 nucleotides agree with TRBD2. Looked up from germline, CDR1 is MRHNA and CDR2 is SNTAGT. V shed 4 bases, J shed 4 bases, and the junction held 1 base outside the gene matches. The CDR3 spans 14 residues. CDR3 in amino acids: CASSASGGAETQYF. CDR3 nucleotide sequence: TGTGCCAGCAGTGCTAGCGGGGGGGCAGAGACCCAGTACTTC.

This CDR3 reads CASSVDGGAPDTQYF. DNA for the CDR3: TGTGCCAGCAGCGTAGACGGGGGGGCTCCAGATACGCAGTATTTT. The chain recombines TRBV9 with TRBJ2-3, with 8 bases aligning to TRBD2. This CDR3 is built from 15 residues. CDR1 is SGDLS, CDR2 YYNGEE, per germline. V lost 0 bases to trimming and J lost 4 bases; unmatched junction nucleotides: 4. The full variable domain, with the rest looked up from reference TRBV9 and TRBJ2-3, is DSGVTQTPKHLITATGQRVTLRCSPRSGDLSVYWYQQSLDQGLQFLIQYYNGEERAKGNILERFSAQQFPDLHSELNLSSLELGDSALYFCASSVDGGAPDTQYFGPGTRLTVL.

This chain uses TRBV7-9 with TRBJ1-2; D is unclear. Germline V gene lookup returns CDR1 SEHNR and CDR2 FQNEAQ (reference sequence). V was trimmed by 7 bases and J by 1 base, leaving 13 bases between them. The CDR3 length is 14 residues. The CDR3 nucleotides read TGTGCCAGCAACCTAGGGAGATTTAACTATGGCTACACCTTC. This encodes CASNLGRFNYGYTF. Together with reference TRBV7-9 and TRBJ1-2, the CDR3 gives the full variable domain: DTGVSQNPRHKITKRGQNVTFRCDPISEHNRLYWYRQTLGQGPEFLTYFQNEAQLEKSRLLSDRFSAERPKGSFSTLEIQRTEQGDSAMYLCASNLGRFNYGYTFGSGTRLTVV.

The rearrangement joins TRBV7-2 to TRBJ1-3; 9 bases line up with TRBD1. V gave up 5 bases and J gave up 2 bases; unmatched junction bases: 7. Germline V gives CDR1 SGHTA, CDR2 FQGNSA. The CDR3 consists of 16 residues. CDR3 amino acids: CASSASQGAAGNTIYF. The CDR3 region has the DNA TGTGCCAGCAGCGCGTCACAGGGGGCAGCTGGAAACACCATATATTTT.

This clone was observed a few times. The rearrangement links TRBV6-4 to TRBJ1-1; a possible D gene is TRBD1 (6 bases). V was pared by 6 bases and J by 7 bases, with 18 bases between. Germline V CDR1 and CDR2: MRHNA, SNTAGT. The CDR3 totals 14 residues. This chain's CDR3 is CASRPDSDGNEAFF. For the CDR3, the DNA is TGTGCCAGCAGGCCGGACAGCGATGGAAATGAAGCTTTCTTT.

Of note for this clone: A read error may account for a junction end that differs from germline. The chain links TRBV28 to TRBJ1-2, with D uncertain. This CDR3 comprises 11 residues. The germline CDR1 and CDR2 sequences are MDHEN and SYDVKM. The CDR3 DNA is TGTGCCAGCAGTCCCCCTGGGCGACCACACTTC. Translated: CASSPPGRPHF.

This chain links TRBV7-2 with TRBJ2-1; D remains unclear. Trimming stripped 5 bases from V and 1 base from J, with 9 bases between. The germline gives CDR1 SGHTA, CDR2 FQGNSA. The CDR3 is 14 residues long. CDR3 region: CASSLRVSYNEQFF. In DNA, the CDR3 is TGTGCCAGCAGCCTCCGGGTGTCCTACAATGAGCAGTTCTTC.

The chain carries TRBV28 and TRBJ1-4; TRBD1 matches 7 bases. The V gene's germline CDR1 is MDHEN and CDR2 SYDVKM. This CDR3 spans 16 amino acids. Trimming removed 4 bases from V and 2 bases from J; junction bases left unmatched: 7. The CDR3 spells CASSSPRGHTNEKLFF. The CDR3 DNA reads as TGTGCCAGCAGTTCCCCTAGGGGGCACACTAATGAAAAACTGTTTTTT.

The chain has TRBV5-1 and TRBJ2-2, with D hard to call. This CDR3 is 16 amino acids long. Germline CDR1 and CDR2: SGHRS and YFSETQ. V was clipped by 0 bases and J by 0 bases, with 9 bases between them. CDR3 amino acids: CASSLAWTANTGELFF. Written as DNA, the CDR3 is TGCGCCAGCAGCTTGGCCTGGACCGCGAACACCGGGGAGCTGTTTTTT.

CDR3 amino acids: CASSSRAGGPSTDTQYF. The CDR3 DNA follows: TGTGCCAGCAGCTCCCGAGCGGGGGGGCCGAGCACAGATACGCAGTATTTT. The J gene is TRBJ2-3, the V gene TRBV9; TRBD2 agrees at 10 bases. V lost 4 bases and J lost 0; bases outside the gene matches: 8. The CDR3 runs to 17 residues. Germline V lookup: CDR1 SGDLS, CDR2 YYNGEE.

This chain uses TRBV29-1 with TRBJ1-1, with D possibly matching TRBD1 (6 bases). The V gene's germline CDR1 is SQVTM and CDR2 ANQGSEA. V gave up 5 bases and J gave up 0 bases, with 10 bases separating them. CDR3 length: 13 residues. In DNA, the CDR3 is TGCAGCGTTTTCGGACAGCTGAACACTGAAGCTTTCTTT. Translation gives CSVFGQLNTEAFF.

The CDR3 spells CASNMDGGNYNEQFF. The CDR3 DNA is TGCGCCAGCAATATGGATGGGGGCAACTACAATGAGCAGTTCTTC. The chain combines TRBV5-1 with TRBJ2-1, with D tentatively TRBD1 (6 bases). V was clipped by 6 bases and J by 3 bases, with 16 bases between them. CDR1 and CDR2 (germline): SGHRS, YFSETQ. The CDR3 totals 15 residues.

The chain uses TRBV28 and TRBJ1-2; 7 positions agree with TRBD1. The CDR3 has 14 residues. Losses at the gene ends were 8 bases for V and 3 bases for J; bases not matched to a gene: 9. Looked up from germline, CDR1 is MDHEN and CDR2 is SYDVKM. This CDR3 reads CASGRIDRDYGYTF. In DNA form, the CDR3 reads TGTGCCAGCGGTAGGATAGACAGGGACTATGGCTACACCTTC.

This clone showed up just once. This chain links TRBV29-1 with TRBJ1-4; the match to TRBD1 covers 9 bases. CDR3 size: 13 residues. Germline CDR1 and CDR2: SQVTM and ANQGSEA. Trimming at V came to 6 bases and at J to 8 bases, leaving 7 bases not matched to a gene. The CDR3 is CSVSGTGREKLFF. The CDR3 nucleotides read TGCAGCGTCTCCGGGACAGGGCGAGAAAAACTGTTTTTT. Drawing the rest from reference TRBV29-1 and TRBJ1-4, the complete variable domain is SAVISQKPSRDICQRGTSLTIQCQVDSQVTMMFWYRQQPGQSLTLIATANQGSEATYESGFVIDKFPISRPNLTFSTLTVSNMSPEDSSIYLCSVSGTGREKLFFGSGTQLSVL.

The chain joins TRBV19 to TRBJ2-5, with a tentative D call TRBD2 (5 bases). This CDR3 spans 15 amino acids. V lost 0 bases, J lost 4 bases, and 12 bases lay in between. Looked up from germline, CDR1 is LNHDA and CDR2 is SQIVND (reference sequence). The CDR3 DNA follows: TGTGCCAGTAGTATAGAAGGCGGGCCCGGAGAGACCCAGTACTTC. It encodes CASSIEGGPGETQYF.

The chain joins TRBV4-2 to TRBJ1-1; D might be TRBD1 (5 bases). The germline V gene has CDR1 LGHNA and CDR2 YNFKEQ. V was cut by 3 bases and J by 8 bases, with 10 bases left in between. The CDR3 covers 12 residues. The CDR3 DNA reads TGTGCCAGCAGCCATCGACAGAAAGAAGCTTTCTTT. Its translation is CASSHRQKEAFF.

This clone showed up just a few times. DNA for the CDR3: TGTGCCAGCAGCCACCTGGACAGGGGGCTGAATTCACCCCTCCACTTT. Its protein is CASSHLDRGLNSPLHF. The chain employs TRBV14 and TRBJ1-6; the match to TRBD1 covers 11 bases. The V gene's germline CDR1 is SGHDN and CDR2 FVKESK. V lost 3 bases and J lost 7; bases outside the gene matches: 5. This CDR3 spans 16 amino acids. Full variable domain (rest looked up from reference TRBV14 and TRBJ1-6): EAGVTQFPSHSVIEKGQTVTLRCDPISGHDNLYWYRRVMGKEIKFLLHFVKESKQDESGMPNNRFLAERTGGTYSTLKVQPAELEDSGVYFCASSHLDRGLNSPLHFGNGTRLTVT.

This chain connects TRBV2 to TRBJ2-7, with D perhaps matching TRBD1 (6 bases). Germline V lookup: CDR1 SNHLY, CDR2 FYNNEI. The CDR3 is 11 amino acids. Trimming removed 6 bases from V and 7 bases from J, with 10 bases in between. CDR3: CASSLGTEQYF. CDR3 in DNA: TGTGCCAGCAGCCTAGGGACAGAGCAGTACTTC.

This clone was detected only once. The chain joins TRBV4-2 to TRBJ2-2, with 11 bases matching TRBD1. The length of the CDR3 is 15 residues. The V and J ends lost 1 base and 6 bases, in that order; junction bases with no gene match: 1. Per germline, CDR1 LGHNA and CDR2 YNFKEQ. CDR3 nucleotide sequence: TGTGCCAGCAGCCAAGCGGGACAGGGGGCCGGGGAGCTGTTTTTT. It specifies CASSQAGQGAGELFF.

The chain employs TRBV28 and TRBJ1-2, with 7 bases identical to TRBD1. V shed 5 bases and J 4 bases; nucleotides not matched to a gene: 7. In germline, CDR1 is MDHEN, CDR2 SYDVKM. This CDR3 region has 14 residues. CDR3 in amino acids: CASSPTGQAYGYTF. In DNA form, the CDR3 reads TGTGCCAGCAGTCCTACCGGACAGGCCTATGGCTACACCTTC.

V usage is TRBV18 and J usage is TRBJ2-1; 8 positions match TRBD2. Germline V lookup: CDR1 KGHSH, CDR2 LQKENI. Trimming cost V 2 bases and J 3 bases; bases outside gene matches: 9. The CDR3 is 17 residues long. The CDR3 spells CASSPSISGVNYNEQFF. CDR3 in DNA: TGTGCCAGCTCACCATCAATTAGCGGGGTAAACTACAATGAGCAGTTCTTC.

This rearrangement joins TRBV7-8 to TRBJ2-7; 10 bases fit TRBD1. The CDR3 is made up of 15 amino acids. The junction had 8 bases not matched to a gene; V was cut back by 5 bases and J by 4 bases. Germline-derived CDR1 and CDR2 are SGHVS and FQNEAQ. The CDR3 DNA reads TGTGCCAGCAGCCAGGAGGGGACAGGGGAATACGAGCAGTACTTC. Translation: CASSQEGTGEYEQYF.

There are a few counts of this clone. In DNA form, the CDR3 reads TGTGCCACCCCACCCCTAGCGGGGGGAAGTAATGAGCAGTTCTTC. Amino acid sequence: CATPPLAGGSNEQFF. This chain joins TRBV2 and TRBJ2-1, with TRBD2 matching over 11 bases. Germline V CDR1 and CDR2: SNHLY, FYNNEI. The CDR3 totals 15 residues. J was trimmed by 7 bases and V by 10 bases; bases with no gene match: 12. Drawing the rest from reference TRBV2 and TRBJ2-1, the complete variable domain is EPEVTQTPSHQVTQMGQEVILRCVPISNHLYFYWYRQILGQKVEFLVSFYNNEISEKSEIFDDQFSVERPDGSNFTLKIRSTKLEDSAMYFCATPPLAGGSNEQFFGPGTRLTVL.

The J gene is TRBJ2-1, the V gene TRBV5-1; no clear D gene. Trimming removed 1 base from V and 0 bases from J, with 8 bases in between. The length of the CDR3 is 15 residues. Germline V gene data show CDR1 as SGHRS and CDR2 as YFSETQ. CDR3 residues: CASSLSDPSYNEQFF. The CDR3, as DNA: TGCGCCAGCAGCTTGTCGGACCCCTCCTACAATGAGCAGTTCTTC. The full variable domain, completed using reference TRBV5-1 and TRBJ2-1, is KAGVTQTPRYLIKTRGQQVTLSCSPISGHRSVSWYQQTPGQGLQFLFEYFSETQRNKGNFPGRFSGRQFSNSRSEMNVSTLELGDSALYLCASSLSDPSYNEQFFGPGTRLTVL.

The V call is TRBV12-5, the J call TRBJ1-6; no reliable D call. CDR1 is LGHNT, CDR2 FRNRAP, per germline. The germline V and J ends were trimmed by 2 bases and 6 bases, with 5 bases remaining between them. The CDR3 has 13 amino acids. The CDR3 DNA reads as TGTGCTAGTGGTTTGAGTGGTAATTCACCCCTCCACTTT. Protein product: CASGLSGNSPLHF. Full variable domain (outside the CDR3, taken from reference TRBV12-5 and TRBJ1-6): DARVTQTPRHKVTEMGQEVTMRCQPILGHNTVFWYRQTMMQGLELLAYFRNRAPLDDSGMPKDRFSAEMPDATLATLKIQPSEPRDSAVYFCASGLSGNSPLHFGNGTRLTVT.

The chain is built from TRBV10-1 and TRBJ2-3, with D hard to call. Per the germline V gene, CDR1 is WNHNN and CDR2 is SYGVQD (reference sequence). The ends were cut back, 0 bases at V and 4 bases at J, with 8 bases in the middle. The length of the CDR3 is 14 residues. This CDR3 is CASSESHPPDTQYF. In nucleotides, the CDR3 is TGCGCCAGCAGTGAGTCTCACCCACCAGATACGCAGTATTTT.

The chain uses TRBV27 and TRBJ1-2; no reliable D call. Trimming shortened V by 4 bases and J by 1 base, and 10 bases separated the two germline ends. The CDR3 consists of 14 residues. Germline CDR1 MNHEY, CDR2 SMNVEV (reference sequence). The CDR3 spells CASSSVGLNYGYTF. Here the CDR3 DNA reads TGTGCCAGCAGTTCTGTGGGCCTTAACTATGGCTACACCTTC.

The gene calls are TRBV13 and TRBJ2-7; the match to TRBD2 covers 8 bases. Germline CDR1 and CDR2: PRHDT and FYEKMQ (reference sequence). V lost 5 bases, J lost 4 bases, and 7 bases stayed unmatched. The CDR3 sequence is 14 residues long. CDR3: CASSHREGLYEQYF. CDR3 bases: TGTGCCAGCAGCCACCGGGAGGGGCTATACGAGCAGTACTTC.